The clone carrying this T cell receptor beta chain showed up just a few times. Its cognate antigen is unknown. This sample was included in a study of T-cell reconstitution after alpha-beta-depleted transplantation in children. General study results and limits: Several hundred graft clones that had expanded were reportedly the source of alpha-beta T cells about two months after transplant.

Trimming pared 5 bases from V and 0 bases from J, leaving 8 bases between. The CDR3 has 14 residues. A library of TCRbeta sequences, prepared with unique molecular identifiers, was generated. TCRdb ran MiXCR on the PCR reads and lists one entry per CDR3 protein. This sample yields about a million distinct CDR3 sequences, of which roughly 29% are seen a single time; over 25% belongs to the top ten. The chain employs TRBV12-3 or TRBV12-4 and TRBJ1-5; D is ambiguous. This specimen was PBMCs, mostly from graft donor cells, taken 360 days after TCRalphabeta/CD19-depleted stem cell transplant. This receptor was taken from a boy younger than two who had a stem cell transplant for SCID, so the T cells may come from the graft donor. CDR3 DNA: TGTGCCAGCAGTCCGCCTAATAGCAATCAGCCCCAGCATTTT. As protein: CASSPPNSNQPQHF.